This T cell receptor beta chain was found in a study of low-dose radiotherapy and immunotherapy resistance in tumors (dated by TCRdb to between 2022 and 2023). With regard to the full study: Patients in Cohort 1 were given 0.5 Gy per fraction every 2 weeks, and the prescribed total PTV dose was 6.5 Gy. Cyclophosphamide 200 mg/m2 was administered intravenously every two weeks, one day before each radiation and immunotherapy administration. Patients took aspirin 300 mg orally once daily for four cycles, starting on cycle 1 day 1. In Cohort 2, 1 Gy per fraction was delivered every two weeks, for a total of 13 Gy over 26 weeks. The trial did not randomize participants into treatment groups. Eight patients were included in the translational analysis: three from the first dose cohort and the first five from the second dose cohort. Nivolumab was administered intravenously as a 240 mg flat dose every two weeks, and ipilimumab was administered intravenously at 1 mg/kg every six weeks.

Taken with the paper, the label for time point translates to: before trial treatment. The donors took part in RACIN, a single-arm, phase I, dose-escalation trial that combined nivolumab, ipilimumab, aspirin, low-dose cyclophosphamide and low-dose radiotherapy. Patients with advanced, TIL-negative solid tumors were considered eligible. The CDR3 numbers 15 residues from cysteine through phenylalanine. Solely the CDR3 DNA is kept, with 45 bases framed from the first base. The germline V gene encodes CDR1 SGHAT and CDR2 FQNNGV. V sheds 8 bases and J sheds 0 bases, leaving 17 bases between their ends. In the case of this clonotype: Its binding antigen is unknown. Base qualities are not provided; no much larger clone lies one nucleotide away.

The listed sequencing device is Illumina HiSeq 2500. First-strand cDNA was synthesized with Superscript III and a set of TRAV- and TRBV-specific primers, covering both TCRalpha and TCRbeta chains. TCRs were amplified with Phusion for around 20 PCR cycles using a constant-region primer together with the adapter attached to the V primers. The isolated mRNA was amplified using the MessageAmp II aRNA Amplification Kit, with in vitro transcription performed for 15 to 20 hours at 37 degrees C. mRNA for TCR sequencing was isolated with the Dynabeads mRNA DIRECT Purification Kit. Indexed Illumina adapters were added in a second Phusion PCR of about 24 cycles, and the PCR products were purified with AMPure XP beads. In the original analysis: Using custom Perl scripts, TCR sequences encoding the same protein were pooled, out-of-frame sequences were removed, and the abundance of each clonotype was computed. Any TCR sequence supported by only a single read was excluded from analysis. Repertoire metrics included Shannon entropy, Gini index, clonality, richness, and frequency of TCRs shared between repertoires. TCRdb reworked the public reads: Q25 trimming with fastp, MiXCR clone assembly, productive beta chains retained. Merged by CDR3 protein, the rows form single entries marked with the most common genes and DNA. TCRdb assigned the V and J calls; the authors' analysis was not used. Here the sample has some 85,000 distinct CDR3 sequences; approximately 19% occur a single time. Clones ranked in the top ten supply 5.9% of the sample.

This receptor was obtained from a male donor with prostate cancer. The V and J segments used are TRBV11-2 and TRBJ2-7, with the D gene possibly TRBD1 or TRBD2, each one fitting 5 bases. The sample was PBMCs, taken before treatment. The CDR3 amino acid sequence is: CASGVRDRSSYEQYF. The DNA is as follows: TGTGCCAGCGGCGTACGGGACCGCAGCTCCTACGAGCAGTACTTC.